The following is a T cell receptor (beta chain) sequence with its context. Its antigen remains unidentified. Profiled with immunoSEQ multiplex PCR; TCRdb holds only in-frame clones, not every one. The sample holds roughly 9,900 clones, 60% seen once. This record comes from a study of tissue T cells after allogeneic stem cell transplantation. The study's findings and limits: In patients and mice, blood and spleen missed much of tissue repertoire.

Autopsy tissues included GI tract, liver, skin and lymphoid organs. The sequencing here drew on tissue from the jejunum, taken at autopsy. The source of this sequence is a woman aged 18-50 years with breast cancer.

CDR3 sequence: CASIEGGRDTEAFF. As DNA, the CDR3 is TGTGCCAGCATTGAGGGGGGTAGGGACACTGAAGCTTTCTTT. V gene TRBV6-4 combines with J gene TRBJ1-1, with D maybe TRBD1 (6 bases). Germline lookup yields CDR1 MRHNA and CDR2 SNTAGT. CDR3 length equals 14 residues. The ends were cut back, 7 bases at V and 3 bases at J, with 15 bases in the middle.